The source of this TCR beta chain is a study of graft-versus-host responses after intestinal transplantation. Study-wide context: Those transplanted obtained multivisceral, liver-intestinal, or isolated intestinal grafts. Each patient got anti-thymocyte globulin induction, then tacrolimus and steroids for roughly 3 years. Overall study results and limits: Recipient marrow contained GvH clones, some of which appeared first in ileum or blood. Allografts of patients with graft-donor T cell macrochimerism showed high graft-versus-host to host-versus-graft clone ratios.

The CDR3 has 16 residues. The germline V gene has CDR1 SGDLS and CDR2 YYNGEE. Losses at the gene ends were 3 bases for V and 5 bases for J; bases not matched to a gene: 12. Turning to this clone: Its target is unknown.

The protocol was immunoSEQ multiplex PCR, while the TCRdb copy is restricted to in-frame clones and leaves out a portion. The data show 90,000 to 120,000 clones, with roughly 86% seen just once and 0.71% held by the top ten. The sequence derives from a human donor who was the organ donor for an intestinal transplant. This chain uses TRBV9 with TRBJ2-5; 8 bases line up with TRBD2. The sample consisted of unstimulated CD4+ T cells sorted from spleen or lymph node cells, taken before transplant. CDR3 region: CASSERAGEALETQYF. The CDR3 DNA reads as TGTGCCAGCAGCGAGCGAGCGGGAGAAGCATTGGAGACCCAGTACTTC. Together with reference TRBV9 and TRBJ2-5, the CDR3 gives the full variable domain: DSGVTQTPKHLITATGQRVTLRCSPRSGDLSVYWYQQSLDQGLQFLIQYYNGEERAKGNILERFSAQQFPDLHSELNLSSLELGDSALYFCASSERAGEALETQYFGPGTRLLVL.